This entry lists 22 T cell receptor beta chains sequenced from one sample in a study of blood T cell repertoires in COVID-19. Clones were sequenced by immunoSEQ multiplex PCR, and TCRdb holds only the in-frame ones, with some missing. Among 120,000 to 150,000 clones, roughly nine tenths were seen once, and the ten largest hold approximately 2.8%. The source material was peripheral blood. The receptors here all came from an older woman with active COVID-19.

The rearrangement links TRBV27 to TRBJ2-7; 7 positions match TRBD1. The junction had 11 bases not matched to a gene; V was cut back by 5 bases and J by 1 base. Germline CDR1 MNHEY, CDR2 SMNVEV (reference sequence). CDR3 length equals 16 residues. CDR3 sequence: CASSLITQGTSYEQYF. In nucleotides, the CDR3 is TGTGCCAGCAGTCTCATAACACAGGGGACGTCCTACGAGCAGTACTTC.

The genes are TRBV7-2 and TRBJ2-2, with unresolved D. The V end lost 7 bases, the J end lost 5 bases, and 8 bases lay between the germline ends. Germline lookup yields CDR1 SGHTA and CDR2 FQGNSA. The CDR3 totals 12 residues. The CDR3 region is CASIPPTGELFF. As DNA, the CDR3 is TGTGCCAGCATCCCCCCAACCGGGGAGCTGTTTTTT.

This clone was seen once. The CDR3 nucleotides read TGTGCCAGCAGACCGGACAGGACGAACACCGGGGAGCTGTTTTTT. It is translated as CASRPDRTNTGELFF. J is TRBJ2-2 and V is TRBV5-6, with 7 nucleotides matching TRBD1. The CDR3 sequence is 15 residues long. Trimming at V came to 5 bases and at J to 0 bases, leaving 4 bases not matched to a gene. CDR1 SGHDT and CDR2 YYEEEE come from the germline V gene.

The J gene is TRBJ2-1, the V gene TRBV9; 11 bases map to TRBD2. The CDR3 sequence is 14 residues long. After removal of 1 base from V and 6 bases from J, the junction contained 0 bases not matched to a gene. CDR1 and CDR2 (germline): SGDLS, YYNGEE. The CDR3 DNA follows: TGTGCCAGCAGCGTAACTAGCGGGAGCAATGAGCAGTTCTTC. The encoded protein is CASSVTSGSNEQFF.

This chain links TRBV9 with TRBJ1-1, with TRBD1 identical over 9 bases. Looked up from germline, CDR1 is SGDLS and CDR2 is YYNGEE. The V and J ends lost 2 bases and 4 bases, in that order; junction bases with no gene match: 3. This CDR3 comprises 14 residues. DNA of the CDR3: TGTGCCAGCAGCGTCGGGGACAGGGTCACTGAAGCTTTCTTT. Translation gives CASSVGDRVTEAFF. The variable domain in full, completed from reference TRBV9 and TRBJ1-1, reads DSGVTQTPKHLITATGQRVTLRCSPRSGDLSVYWYQQSLDQGLQFLIQYYNGEERAKGNILERFSAQQFPDLHSELNLSSLELGDSALYFCASSVGDRVTEAFFGQGTRLTVV.

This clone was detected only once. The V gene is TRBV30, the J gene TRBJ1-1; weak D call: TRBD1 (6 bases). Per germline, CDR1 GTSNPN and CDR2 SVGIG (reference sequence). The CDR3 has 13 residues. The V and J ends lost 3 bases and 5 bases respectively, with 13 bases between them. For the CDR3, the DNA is TGTGCCTGGAGGGGCCGGGGGGCGACTGAAGCTTTCTTT. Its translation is CAWRGRGATEAFF. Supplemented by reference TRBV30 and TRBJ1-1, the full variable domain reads SQTIHQWPATLVQPVGSPLSLECTVEGTSNPNLYWYRQAAGRGLQLLFYSVGIGQISSEVPQNLSASRPQDRQFILSSKKLLLSDSGFYLCAWRGRGATEAFFGQGTRLTVV.

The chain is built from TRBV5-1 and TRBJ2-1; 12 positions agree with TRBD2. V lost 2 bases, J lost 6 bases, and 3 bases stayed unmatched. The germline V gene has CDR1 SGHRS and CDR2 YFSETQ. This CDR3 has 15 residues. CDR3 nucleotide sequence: TGCGCCAGCAGCTTTCTAGCGGGAGGGACCAATGAGCAGTTCTTC. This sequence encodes CASSFLAGGTNEQFF.

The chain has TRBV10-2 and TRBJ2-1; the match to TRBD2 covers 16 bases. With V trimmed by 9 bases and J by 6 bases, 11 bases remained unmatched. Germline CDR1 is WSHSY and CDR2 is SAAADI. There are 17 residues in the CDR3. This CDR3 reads CASSSGTSGRAGNEQFF. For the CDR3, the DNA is TGCGCCAGTTCCTCCGGGACTAGCGGGAGGGCTGGCAATGAGCAGTTCTTC.

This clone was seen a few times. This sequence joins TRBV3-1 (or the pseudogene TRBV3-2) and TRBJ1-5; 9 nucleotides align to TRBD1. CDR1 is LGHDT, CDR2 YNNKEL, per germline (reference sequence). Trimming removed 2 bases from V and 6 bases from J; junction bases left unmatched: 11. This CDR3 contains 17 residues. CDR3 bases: TGTGCCAGCAGCCAAACTCCCGGGACAGGGTTCTCTCAGCCCCAGCATTTT. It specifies CASSQTPGTGFSQPQHF.

DNA of the CDR3: TGTGCCAGTAGTATAAATCCTAGCGGACGAGATACGCAGTATTTT. Translation gives CASSINPSGRDTQYF. The V call is TRBV19, the J call TRBJ2-3, with 7 bases that match TRBD2. The length of the CDR3 is 15 residues. Germline V gives CDR1 LNHDA, CDR2 SQIVND (reference sequence). The V and J ends lost 2 bases and 5 bases, in that order; junction bases with no gene match: 7.

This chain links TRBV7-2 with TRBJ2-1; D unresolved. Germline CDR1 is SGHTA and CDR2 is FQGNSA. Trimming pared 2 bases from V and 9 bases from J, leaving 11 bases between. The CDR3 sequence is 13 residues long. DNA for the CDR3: TGTGCCAGCAGCTTAAACCCCCCCGGTGAGCAGTTCTTC. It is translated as CASSLNPPGEQFF.

This CDR3 is CASSQGLAGVYTQYF. CDR3 nucleotides: TGTGCCAGCAGCCAAGGACTAGCGGGAGTATATACGCAGTATTTT. The rearrangement joins TRBV3-1 (or the pseudogene TRBV3-2) to TRBJ2-3; 12 bases align to TRBD2. Germline V gene data show CDR1 as LGHDT and CDR2 as YNNKEL (reference sequence). V gave up 1 base and J gave up 7 bases; unmatched junction bases: 3. The CDR3 is made up of 15 amino acids.

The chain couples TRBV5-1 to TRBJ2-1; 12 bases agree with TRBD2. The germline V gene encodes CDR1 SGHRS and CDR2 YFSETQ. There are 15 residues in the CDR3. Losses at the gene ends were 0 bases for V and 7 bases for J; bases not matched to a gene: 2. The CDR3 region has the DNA TGCGCCAGCAGCTTGGAGACTAGCGGGAGAAATGAGCAGTTCTTC. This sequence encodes CASSLETSGRNEQFF.

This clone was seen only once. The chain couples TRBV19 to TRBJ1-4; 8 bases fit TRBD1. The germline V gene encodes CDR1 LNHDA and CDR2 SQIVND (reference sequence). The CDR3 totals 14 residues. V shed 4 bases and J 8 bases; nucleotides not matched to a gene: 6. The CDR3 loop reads CASSTTGEYEKLFF. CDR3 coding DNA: TGTGCCAGTAGTACGACAGGGGAGTACGAAAAACTGTTTTTT.

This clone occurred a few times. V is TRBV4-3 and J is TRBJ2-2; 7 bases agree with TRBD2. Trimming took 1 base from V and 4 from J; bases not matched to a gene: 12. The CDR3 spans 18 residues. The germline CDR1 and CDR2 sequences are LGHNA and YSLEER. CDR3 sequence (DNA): TGCGCCAGCAGCCAAGTCCGTCCCGGACTAGTCGGCACCGGGGAGCTGTTTTTT. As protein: CASSQVRPGLVGTGELFF.

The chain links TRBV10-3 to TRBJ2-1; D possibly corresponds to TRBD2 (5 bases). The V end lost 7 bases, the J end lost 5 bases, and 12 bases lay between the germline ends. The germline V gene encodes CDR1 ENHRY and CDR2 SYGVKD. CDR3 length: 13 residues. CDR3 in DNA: TGTGCCATCAACTCGGGAACTGACAATGAGCAGTTCTTC. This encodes CAINSGTDNEQFF.

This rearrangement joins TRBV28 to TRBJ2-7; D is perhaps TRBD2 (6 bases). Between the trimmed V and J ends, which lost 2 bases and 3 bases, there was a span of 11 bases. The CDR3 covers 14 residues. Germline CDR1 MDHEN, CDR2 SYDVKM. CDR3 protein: CASSLVGAGYEQYF. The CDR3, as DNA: TGTGCCAGCAGTTTAGTGGGAGCGGGCTACGAGCAGTACTTC.

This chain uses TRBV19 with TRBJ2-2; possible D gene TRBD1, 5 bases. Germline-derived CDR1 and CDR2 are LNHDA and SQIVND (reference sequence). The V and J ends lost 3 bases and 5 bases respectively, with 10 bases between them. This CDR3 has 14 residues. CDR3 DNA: TGTGCCAGTAGTATCGCAGGGATTACCGGGGAGCTGTTTTTT. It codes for CASSIAGITGELFF.

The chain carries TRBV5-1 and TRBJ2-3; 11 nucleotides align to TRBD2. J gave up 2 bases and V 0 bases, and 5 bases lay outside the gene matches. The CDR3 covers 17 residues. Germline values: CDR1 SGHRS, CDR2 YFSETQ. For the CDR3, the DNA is TGCGCCAGCAGCTTGGGACTAGCGGGATCCCCCACAGATACGCAGTATTTT. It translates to CASSLGLAGSPTDTQYF. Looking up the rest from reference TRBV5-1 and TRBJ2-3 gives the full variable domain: KAGVTQTPRYLIKTRGQQVTLSCSPISGHRSVSWYQQTPGQGLQFLFEYFSETQRNKGNFPGRFSGRQFSNSRSEMNVSTLELGDSALYLCASSLGLAGSPTDTQYFGPGTRLTVL.

CDR3 in DNA: TGTGCCAGCAGTTTCCGCCACCGGACTTTGTCGACCGGGGAGCTGTTTTTT. It specifies CASSFRHRTLSTGELFF. The chain employs TRBV27 and TRBJ2-2; the D gene is possibly TRBD2 (5 bases). The CDR3 extends over 17 amino acids. CDR1 MNHEY and CDR2 SMNVEV come from the germline V gene (reference sequence). Between the trimmed V and J ends, which lost 3 bases and 5 bases, there was a span of 19 bases.

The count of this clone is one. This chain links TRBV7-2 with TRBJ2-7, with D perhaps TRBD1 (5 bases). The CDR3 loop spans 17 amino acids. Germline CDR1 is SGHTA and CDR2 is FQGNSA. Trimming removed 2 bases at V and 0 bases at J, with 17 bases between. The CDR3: CASSLLGVGQPSYEQYF. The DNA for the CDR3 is TGTGCCAGCAGCTTATTAGGCGTCGGACAACCCTCCTACGAGCAGTACTTC.

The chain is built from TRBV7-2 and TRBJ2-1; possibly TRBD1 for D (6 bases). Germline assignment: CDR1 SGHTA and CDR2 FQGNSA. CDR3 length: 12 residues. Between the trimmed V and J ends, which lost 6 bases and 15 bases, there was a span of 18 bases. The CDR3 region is CASSPTDRSRFF. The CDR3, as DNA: TGTGCCAGCAGTCCAACCGACAGGTCTCGGTTCTTC. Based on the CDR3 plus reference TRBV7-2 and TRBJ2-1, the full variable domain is GAGVSQSPSNKVTEKGKDVELRCDPISGHTALYWYRQSLGQGLEFLIYFQGNSAPDKSGLPSDRFSAERTGGSVSTLTIQRTQQEDSAVYLCASSPTDRSRFFGPGTRLTVL.